Shown below are 11 T cell receptor beta chains from a single sample sequenced in a study of T cell repertoires in cytomegalovirus infection. Each CDR3 protein is one row after TCRdb ran MiXCR on the reads. The table shows about 600,000 distinct CDR3 sequences, with approximately 24% occurring only once. The specimen was CD8+ T cells from PBMCs. These receptors all come from a human donor in good health (CMV status not recorded). Some clones in this sample may be carry-over from other donors' samples.

This clonotype was counted a few times. The germline gene is not matched at one end of the junction; a read error may be the cause. CDR3 sequence reads: CSVDLAGGLWGNF. The CDR3 DNA reads TGCAGCGTTGATCTAGCGGGGGGGCTTTGGGGGAACTTC. The V call is TRBV29-1, the J call TRBJ2-1; 12 bases agree with TRBD2. This CDR3 spans 13 amino acids. The germline V gene encodes CDR1 SQVTM and CDR2 ANQGSEA.

The V call is TRBV20-1, the J call TRBJ2-3, with TRBD2 identical over 9 bases. The V and J ends lost 3 bases and 1 base, in that order; junction bases with no gene match: 14. This CDR3 has 18 residues. The V gene's germline CDR1 is DFQATT and CDR2 SNEGSKA (reference sequence). For the CDR3, the DNA is TGCAGTGCTAGGTGGACTAGCGTTAAAGTAAGGGGCACAGATACGCAGTATTTT. This encodes CSARWTSVKVRGTDTQYF.

This clonotype was seen a few times. V usage is TRBV2 and J usage is TRBJ2-1; D gene uncertain. CDR3 length: 12 amino acids. Trimming stripped 7 bases from V and 9 bases from J, with 13 bases between. CDR1 and CDR2 from the germline V gene are SNHLY and FYNNEI. CDR3 DNA sequence: TGTGCCAGCAAGTCGTCGCTGGGTGAGCAGTTCTTC. It translates to CASKSSLGEQFF.

Turning to this clonotype: It may be a read error: a sequence one base away is much more abundant. The rearrangement uses TRBV11-1 and TRBJ2-1; D unclear. V gave up 2 bases and J gave up 0 bases, with 8 bases separating them. The germline CDR1 and CDR2 sequences are SGHAT and FQDESV (reference sequence). This CDR3 has 15 residues. The CDR3 spells CASSLQRSSYNEQFF. The CDR3 region has the DNA TGTGCCAGCAGCTTACAGAGGAGCTCCTACAATGAGCAGTTCTTC. Variable domain in full (rest from reference TRBV11-1 and TRBJ2-1): EAEVAQSPRYKITEKSQAVAFWCDPISGHATLYWYRQILGQGPELLVQFQDESVVDDSQLPKDRFSAERLKGVDSTLKIQPAELGDSAMYLCASSLQRSSYNEQFFGPGTRLTVL.

The rearrangement links TRBV12-5 to TRBJ2-1; unclear D gene. Germline V gene data show CDR1 as LGHNT and CDR2 as FRNRAP. V lost 3 bases and J lost 0, with 12 bases in between. This CDR3 comprises 16 residues. The CDR3 nucleotides read TGTGCTAGTGGTTTCAGCACAGTTGTCTCCTACAATGAGCAGTTCTTC. Residues: CASGFSTVVSYNEQFF.

This clonotype appeared many times. V gene TRBV28 combines with J gene TRBJ1-4; D is unresolved. The V end was cut by 6 bases, the J end by 8 bases, with 16 bases between. Germline assignment: CDR1 MDHEN and CDR2 SYDVKM. CDR3 length equals 14 residues. The DNA of the CDR3 is TGTGCCAGCAGCCGCTCCCTTCTCGGGGAAAAACTGTTTTTT. Residues: CASSRSLLGEKLFF.

This clonotype was seen a few times. The chain combines TRBV6-2 or TRBV6-3 with TRBJ1-3, with unresolved D. The CDR3 loop spans 15 amino acids. Trimming stripped 6 bases from V and 0 bases from J, with 12 bases between. From germline, CDR1 is MNHEY and CDR2 SVGEGT. CDR3 DNA sequence: TGTGCCAGCAGAAGCCCGAAAAGCTCTGGAAACACCATATATTTT. Amino acid sequence: CASRSPKSSGNTIYF.

This clonotype was seen a few times. This chain connects TRBV6-2 or TRBV6-3 to TRBJ1-2, with D perhaps TRBD1 (5 bases). The CDR3 length is 15 residues. Germline CDR1 reads MNHEY; CDR2 reads SVGEGT. V was pared by 0 bases and J by 6 bases, with 14 bases between. CDR3 sequence reads: CASSYSRSGSHGYTF. The CDR3 coding sequence is TGTGCCAGCAGTTACTCGAGATCAGGGAGCCATGGCTACACCTTC.

The V gene is TRBV20-1, the J gene TRBJ1-1; tentative D call: TRBD1 (6 bases). Per germline, CDR1 DFQATT and CDR2 SNEGSKA (reference sequence). V lost 4 bases and J 4 bases, leaving 13 bases between the germline ends. The CDR3 contains 13 residues. The CDR3 sequence: CSAKRTGFTEAFF. Here the CDR3 DNA reads TGCAGTGCTAAAAGAACAGGGTTCACTGAAGCTTTCTTT.

Note on this clonotype: A read error may account for a junction end that differs from germline. The chain couples TRBV7-6 to TRBJ1-1; maybe TRBD1 (6 bases). Germline CDR1 reads SGHVS; CDR2 reads FNYEAQ. The CDR3 has 17 residues. DNA for the CDR3: TGTGCCAACAGCTCCCTCTGGGCAGGGGTCCGGGGCACTGAAGCTTTCTTT. It is translated as CANSSLWAGVRGTEAFF.

This clonotype was counted ten times or more. This chain uses TRBV7-6 with TRBJ2-3; 9 bases agree with TRBD1. The CDR3 runs to 16 residues. Germline CDR1 reads SGHVS; CDR2 reads FNYEAQ. Unmatched junction bases numbered 10, after V lost 5 bases and J lost 4 bases. The CDR3, as DNA: TGTGCCAGCAGCCCAGATTCGGGACAGGGCCCAGATACGCAGTATTTT. Translation gives CASSPDSGQGPDTQYF.